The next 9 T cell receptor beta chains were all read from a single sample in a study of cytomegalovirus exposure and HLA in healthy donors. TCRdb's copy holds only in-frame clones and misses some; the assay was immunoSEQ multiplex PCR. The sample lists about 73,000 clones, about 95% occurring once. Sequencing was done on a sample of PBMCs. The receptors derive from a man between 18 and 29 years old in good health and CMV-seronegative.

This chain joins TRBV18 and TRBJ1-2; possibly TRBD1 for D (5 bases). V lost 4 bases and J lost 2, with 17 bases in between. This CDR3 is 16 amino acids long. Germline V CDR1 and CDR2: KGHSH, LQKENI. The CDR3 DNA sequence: TGTGCCAGCTCACTAAGACAGAACCTCGTAAACTATGGCTACACCTTC. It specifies CASSLRQNLVNYGYTF.

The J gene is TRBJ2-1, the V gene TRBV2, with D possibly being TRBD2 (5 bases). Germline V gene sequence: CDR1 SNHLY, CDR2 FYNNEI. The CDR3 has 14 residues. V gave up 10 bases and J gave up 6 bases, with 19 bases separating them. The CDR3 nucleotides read TGTGCCATTCCCCACCGTAGCGTTGGCAATGAGCAGTTCTTC. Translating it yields CAIPHRSVGNEQFF.

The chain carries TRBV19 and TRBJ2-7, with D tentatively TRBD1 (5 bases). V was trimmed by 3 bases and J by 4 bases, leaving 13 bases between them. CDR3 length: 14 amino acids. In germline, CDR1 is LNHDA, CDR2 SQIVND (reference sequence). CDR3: CASSMRTQVYEQYF. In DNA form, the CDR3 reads TGTGCCAGTAGTATGAGGACACAGGTTTACGAGCAGTACTTC.

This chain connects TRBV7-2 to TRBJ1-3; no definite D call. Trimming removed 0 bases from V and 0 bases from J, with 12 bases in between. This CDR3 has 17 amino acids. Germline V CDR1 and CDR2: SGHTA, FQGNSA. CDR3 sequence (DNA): TGTGCCAGCAGCTTAGCCCCCCCAGGCCCCTCTGGAAACACCATATATTTT. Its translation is CASSLAPPGPSGNTIYF.

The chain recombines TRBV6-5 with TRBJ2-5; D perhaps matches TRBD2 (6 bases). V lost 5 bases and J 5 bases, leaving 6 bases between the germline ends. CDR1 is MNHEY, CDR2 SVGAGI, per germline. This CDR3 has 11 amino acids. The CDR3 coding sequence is TGTGCCAGCAGTCGGGGGGAGACCCAGTACTTC. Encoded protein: CASSRGETQYF.

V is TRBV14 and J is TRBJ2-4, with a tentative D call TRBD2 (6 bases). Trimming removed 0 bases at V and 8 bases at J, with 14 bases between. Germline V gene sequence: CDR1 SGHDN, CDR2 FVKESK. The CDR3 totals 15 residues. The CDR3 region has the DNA TGTGCCAGCAGCCAAGAGCGGCGGGGAAAAGACATTCAGTACTTC. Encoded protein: CASSQERRGKDIQYF.

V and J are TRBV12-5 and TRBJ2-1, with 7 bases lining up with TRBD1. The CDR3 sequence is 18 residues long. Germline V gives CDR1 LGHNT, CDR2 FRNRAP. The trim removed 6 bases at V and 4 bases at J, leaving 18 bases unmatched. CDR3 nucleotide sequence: TGTGCTAGTGGCCAAGCCTTTTTGGTGACAGGGCGATACAATGAGCAGTTCTTC. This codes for CASGQAFLVTGRYNEQFF.

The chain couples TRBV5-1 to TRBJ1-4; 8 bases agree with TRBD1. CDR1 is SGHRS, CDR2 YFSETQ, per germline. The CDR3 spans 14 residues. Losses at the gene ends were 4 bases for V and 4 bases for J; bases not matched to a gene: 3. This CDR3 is CASSRGQVNEKLFF. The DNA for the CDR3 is TGCGCCAGCAGCAGGGGACAGGTTAATGAAAAACTGTTTTTT.

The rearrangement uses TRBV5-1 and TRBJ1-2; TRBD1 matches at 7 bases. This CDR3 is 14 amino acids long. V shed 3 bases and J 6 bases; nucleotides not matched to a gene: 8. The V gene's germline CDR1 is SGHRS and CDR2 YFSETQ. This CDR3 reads CASSWGQRGHGYTF. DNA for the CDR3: TGCGCCAGCAGCTGGGGACAGCGAGGACATGGCTACACCTTC.